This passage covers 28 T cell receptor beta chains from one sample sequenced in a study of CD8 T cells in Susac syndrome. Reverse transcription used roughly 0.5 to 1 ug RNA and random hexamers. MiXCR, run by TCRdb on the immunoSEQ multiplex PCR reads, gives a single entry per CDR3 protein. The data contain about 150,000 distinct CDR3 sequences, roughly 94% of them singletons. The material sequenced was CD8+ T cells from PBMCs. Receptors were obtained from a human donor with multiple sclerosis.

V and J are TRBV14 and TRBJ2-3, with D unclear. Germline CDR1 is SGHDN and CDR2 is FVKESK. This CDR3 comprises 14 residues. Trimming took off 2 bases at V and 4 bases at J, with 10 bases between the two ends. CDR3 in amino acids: CASSQSNRADTQYF. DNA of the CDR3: TGTGCCAGCAGCCAATCCAATCGCGCAGATACGCAGTATTTT.

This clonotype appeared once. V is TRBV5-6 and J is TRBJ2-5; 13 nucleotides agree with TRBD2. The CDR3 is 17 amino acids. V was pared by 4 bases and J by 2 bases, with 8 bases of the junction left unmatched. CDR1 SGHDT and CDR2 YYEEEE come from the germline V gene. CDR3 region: CASSPGLAGAYQETQYF. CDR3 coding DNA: TGTGCCAGCAGCCCCGGACTAGCGGGGGCCTATCAAGAGACCCAGTACTTC.

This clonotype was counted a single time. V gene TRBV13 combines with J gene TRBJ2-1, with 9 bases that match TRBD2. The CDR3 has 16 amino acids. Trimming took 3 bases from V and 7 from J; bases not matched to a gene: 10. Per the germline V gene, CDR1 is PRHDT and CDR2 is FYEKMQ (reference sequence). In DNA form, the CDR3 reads TGTGCCAGCAGCTTGACAATCGGCGGGGGGGCGAATGAGCAGTTCTTC. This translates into CASSLTIGGGANEQFF.

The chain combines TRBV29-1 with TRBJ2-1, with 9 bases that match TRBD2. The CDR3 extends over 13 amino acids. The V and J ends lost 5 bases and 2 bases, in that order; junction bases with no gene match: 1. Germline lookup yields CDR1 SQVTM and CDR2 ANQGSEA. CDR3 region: CSVSGGTYNEQFF. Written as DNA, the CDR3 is TGCAGCGTTAGCGGGGGGACCTACAATGAGCAGTTCTTC.

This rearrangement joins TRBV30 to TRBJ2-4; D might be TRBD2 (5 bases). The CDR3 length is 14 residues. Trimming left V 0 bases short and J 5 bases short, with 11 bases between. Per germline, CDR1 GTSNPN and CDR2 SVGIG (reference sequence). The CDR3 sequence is CAWSVLGQENIQYF. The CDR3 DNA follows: TGTGCCTGGAGTGTACTAGGGCAGGAAAACATTCAGTACTTC.

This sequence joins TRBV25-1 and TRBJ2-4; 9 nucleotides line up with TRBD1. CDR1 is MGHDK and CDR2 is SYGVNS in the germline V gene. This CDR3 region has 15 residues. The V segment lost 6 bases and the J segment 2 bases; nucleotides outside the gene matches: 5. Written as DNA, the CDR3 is TGTGCCAGCAGGACCGGGACAGGGTCCAAAAACATTCAGTACTTC. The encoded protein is CASRTGTGSKNIQYF.

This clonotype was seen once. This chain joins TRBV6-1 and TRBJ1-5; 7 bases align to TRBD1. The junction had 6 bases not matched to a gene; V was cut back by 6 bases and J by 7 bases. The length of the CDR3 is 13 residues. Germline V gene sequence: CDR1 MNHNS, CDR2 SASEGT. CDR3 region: CASSAGQPQPQHF. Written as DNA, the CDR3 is TGTGCCAGCAGCGCGGGACAGCCACAGCCCCAGCATTTT.

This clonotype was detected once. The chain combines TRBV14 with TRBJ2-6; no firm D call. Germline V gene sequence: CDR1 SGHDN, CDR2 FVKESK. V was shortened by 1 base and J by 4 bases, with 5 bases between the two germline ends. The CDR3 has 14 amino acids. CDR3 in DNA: TGTGCCAGCAGCCAAGTGGTCGGGGCCAACGTCCTGACTTTC. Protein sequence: CASSQVVGANVLTF.

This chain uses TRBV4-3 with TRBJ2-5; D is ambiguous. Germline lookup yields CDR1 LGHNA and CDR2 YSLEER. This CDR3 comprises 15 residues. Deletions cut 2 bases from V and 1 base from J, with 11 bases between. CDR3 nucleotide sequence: TGCGCCAGCAGCCAATGGCTCACCCCCCAAGAGACCCAGTACTTC. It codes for CASSQWLTPQETQYF.

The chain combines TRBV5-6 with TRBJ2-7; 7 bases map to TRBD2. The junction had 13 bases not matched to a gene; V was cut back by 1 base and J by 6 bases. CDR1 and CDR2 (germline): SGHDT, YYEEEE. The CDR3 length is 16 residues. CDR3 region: CASSLPTSAPPREQYF. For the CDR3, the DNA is TGTGCCAGCAGCTTGCCCACTAGCGCTCCCCCTCGCGAGCAGTACTTC.

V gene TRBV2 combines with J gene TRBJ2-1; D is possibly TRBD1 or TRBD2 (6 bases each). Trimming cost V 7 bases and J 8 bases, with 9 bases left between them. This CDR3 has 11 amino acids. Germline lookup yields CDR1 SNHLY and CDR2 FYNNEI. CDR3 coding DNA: TGTGCCAGCACCGGGGGCGATGAGCAGTTCTTC. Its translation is CASTGGDEQFF.

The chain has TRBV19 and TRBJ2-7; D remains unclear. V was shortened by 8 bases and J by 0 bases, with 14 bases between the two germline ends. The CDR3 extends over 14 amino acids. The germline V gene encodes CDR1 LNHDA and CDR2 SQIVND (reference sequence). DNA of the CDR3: TGTGCCAGTTCTGACCGTCAGTACTCCTACGAGCAGTACTTC. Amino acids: CASSDRQYSYEQYF.

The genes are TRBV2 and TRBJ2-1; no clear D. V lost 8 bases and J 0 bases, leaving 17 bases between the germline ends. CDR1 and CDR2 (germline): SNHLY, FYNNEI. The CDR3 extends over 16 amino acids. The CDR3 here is CASLRTDRPSYNEQFF. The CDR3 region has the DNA TGTGCCAGCCTTCGGACCGATCGCCCCTCCTACAATGAGCAGTTCTTC. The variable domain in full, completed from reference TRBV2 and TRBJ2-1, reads EPEVTQTPSHQVTQMGQEVILRCVPISNHLYFYWYRQILGQKVEFLVSFYNNEISEKSEIFDDQFSVERPDGSNFTLKIRSTKLEDSAMYFCASLRTDRPSYNEQFFGPGTRLTVL.

This CDR3 is CSAPLVRGTGELFF. The CDR3 DNA follows: TGCAGTGCCCCCCTGGTTCGGGGCACCGGGGAGCTGTTTTTT. The chain is built from TRBV20-1 and TRBJ2-2; weak D call: TRBD2 (5 bases). The V end was cut by 6 bases, the J end by 4 bases, with 15 bases between. Germline CDR1 and CDR2: DFQATT and SNEGSKA (reference sequence). This CDR3 comprises 14 residues.

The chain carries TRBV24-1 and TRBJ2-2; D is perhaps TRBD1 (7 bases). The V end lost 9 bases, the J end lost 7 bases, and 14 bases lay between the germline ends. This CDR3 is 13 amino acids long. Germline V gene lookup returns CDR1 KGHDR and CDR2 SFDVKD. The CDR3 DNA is TGTGCCACCCAGAACAGGGGAGGCGGGGAGCTGTTTTTT. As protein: CATQNRGGGELFF.

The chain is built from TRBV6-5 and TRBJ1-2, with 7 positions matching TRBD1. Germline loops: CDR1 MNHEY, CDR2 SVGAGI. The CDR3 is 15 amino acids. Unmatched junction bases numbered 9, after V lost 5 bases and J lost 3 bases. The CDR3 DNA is TGTGCCAGCAGTAGCGGACAGGCCGCCCACTATGGCTACACCTTC. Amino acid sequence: CASSSGQAAHYGYTF.

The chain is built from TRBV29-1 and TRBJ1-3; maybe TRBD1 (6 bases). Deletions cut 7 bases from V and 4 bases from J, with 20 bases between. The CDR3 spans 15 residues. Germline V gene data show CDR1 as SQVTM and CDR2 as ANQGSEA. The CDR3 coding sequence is TGCAGCGCGTTAAAGGAGGGGGGCCGCGGAAACACCATATATTTT. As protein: CSALKEGGRGNTIYF.

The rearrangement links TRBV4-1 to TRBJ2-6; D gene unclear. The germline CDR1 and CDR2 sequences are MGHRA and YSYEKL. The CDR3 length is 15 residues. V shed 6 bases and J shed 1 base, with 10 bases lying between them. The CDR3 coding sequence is TGCGCCAGCAGTGGACGGCAGTCTGGGGCCAACGTCCTGACTTTC. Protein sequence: CASSGRQSGANVLTF.

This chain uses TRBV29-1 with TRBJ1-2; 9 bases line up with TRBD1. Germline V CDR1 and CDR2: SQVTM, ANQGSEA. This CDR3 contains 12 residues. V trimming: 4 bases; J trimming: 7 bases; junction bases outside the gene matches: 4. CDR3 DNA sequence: TGCAGCGTTGGAGGGACAGGGCCTGGCTACACCTTC. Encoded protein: CSVGGTGPGYTF.

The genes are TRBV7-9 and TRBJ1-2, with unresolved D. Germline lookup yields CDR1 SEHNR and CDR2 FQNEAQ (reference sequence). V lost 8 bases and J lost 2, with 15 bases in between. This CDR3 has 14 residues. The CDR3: CASRGAGVNYGYTF. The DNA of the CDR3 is TGTGCCAGCCGGGGAGCGGGAGTCAACTATGGCTACACCTTC.

In DNA form, the CDR3 reads TGTGCCAGCTCACCAGACAGGGAGGGACCCTACGAGCAGTACTTC. It specifies CASSPDREGPYEQYF. The chain is built from TRBV18 and TRBJ2-7; D is tentatively TRBD1 or TRBD2 (7 bases each). The V end lost 2 bases, the J end lost 2 bases, and 13 bases lay between the germline ends. Germline lookup yields CDR1 KGHSH and CDR2 LQKENI. The CDR3 has 15 amino acids.

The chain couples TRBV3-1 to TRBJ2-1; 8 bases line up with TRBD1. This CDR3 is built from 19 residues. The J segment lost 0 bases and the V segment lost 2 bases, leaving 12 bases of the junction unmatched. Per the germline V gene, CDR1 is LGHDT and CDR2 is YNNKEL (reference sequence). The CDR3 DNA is TGTGCCAGCAGCCAATCGTGGTCGACAGGGGCGAGCTCCTACAATGAGCAGTTCTTC. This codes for CASSQSWSTGASSYNEQFF.

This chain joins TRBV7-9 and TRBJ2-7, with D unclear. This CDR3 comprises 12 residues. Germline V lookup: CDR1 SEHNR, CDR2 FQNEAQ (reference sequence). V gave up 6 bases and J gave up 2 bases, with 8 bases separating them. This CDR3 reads CASSSTPYEQYF. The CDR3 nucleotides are TGTGCCAGCAGTTCAACTCCCTACGAGCAGTACTTC.

CDR3 in amino acids: CSVGLQGKVYNEQFF. The DNA for the CDR3 is TGCAGCGTCGGTTTACAGGGTAAGGTTTACAATGAGCAGTTCTTC. The chain carries TRBV29-1 and TRBJ2-1; D is possibly TRBD1 (6 bases). The germline V and J ends were trimmed by 6 bases and 4 bases, with 19 bases remaining between them. The germline V gene encodes CDR1 SQVTM and CDR2 ANQGSEA. This CDR3 has 15 amino acids.

CDR3 protein: CASSLERGQRYSNQPQHF. CDR3 nucleotide sequence: TGTGCCAGCAGCTTAGAAAGGGGACAGAGGTATAGCAATCAGCCCCAGCATTTT. The V and J genes are TRBV7-9 and TRBJ1-5; 7 positions agree with TRBD1. V shed 1 base and J 0 bases; nucleotides not matched to a gene: 9. CDR3 length: 18 residues. Per the germline V gene, CDR1 is SEHNR and CDR2 is FQNEAQ (reference sequence).

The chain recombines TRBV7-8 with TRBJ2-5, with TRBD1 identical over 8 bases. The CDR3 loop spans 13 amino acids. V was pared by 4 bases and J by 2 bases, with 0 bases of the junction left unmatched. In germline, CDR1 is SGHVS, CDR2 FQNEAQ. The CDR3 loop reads CASSWDRQETQYF. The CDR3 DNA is TGTGCCAGCAGCTGGGACAGGCAAGAGACCCAGTACTTC.

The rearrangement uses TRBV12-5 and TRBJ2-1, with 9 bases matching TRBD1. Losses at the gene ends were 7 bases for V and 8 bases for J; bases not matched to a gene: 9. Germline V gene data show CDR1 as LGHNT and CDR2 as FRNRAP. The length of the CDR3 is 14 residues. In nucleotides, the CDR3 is TGTGCTAGTGCCTCCGGGGACAGGGTCGATGAGCAGTTCTTC. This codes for CASASGDRVDEQFF.

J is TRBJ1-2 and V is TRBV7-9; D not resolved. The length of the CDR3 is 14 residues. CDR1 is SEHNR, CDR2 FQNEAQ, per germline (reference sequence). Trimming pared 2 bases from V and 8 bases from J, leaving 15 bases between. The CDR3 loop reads CASSLSWGLDGYTF. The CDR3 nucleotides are TGTGCCAGCAGCTTATCTTGGGGTCTCGACGGCTACACCTTC.